Detailed here is one T cell receptor (beta chain). As yet, its antigen is unknown. For TCR beta, libraries came from quantitative 5'-RACE with molecular barcodes. A single record per CDR3 protein comes from TCRdb applying MiXCR to the 5' RACE reads. The sample contains about 350,000 distinct CDR3 sequences, around 20% of which appear only once. This record comes from a study of CD8 T cells in ankylosing spondylitis. The V gene lost 5 bases and the J gene lost 1 base, with 15 bases spanning the gap. The germline CDR1 and CDR2 sequences are LNHNV and YYDKDF (reference sequence). The CDR3 runs 15 residues. General study results and limits: Eight highly homologous variants formed a TCR beta motif that appeared characteristic of ankylosing spondylitis blood.

The chain joins TRBV15 to TRBJ2-7; D remains unclear. The sequence was collected from a male donor with ankylosing spondylitis or in good health (not recorded which). The specimen was blood, either unsorted or a sorted T cell fraction (not recorded which). The CDR3 spells CATSPNRTQSYEQYF. The CDR3 nucleotides are TGTGCCACCAGCCCAAACCGGACCCAGTCCTACGAGCAGTACTTC.